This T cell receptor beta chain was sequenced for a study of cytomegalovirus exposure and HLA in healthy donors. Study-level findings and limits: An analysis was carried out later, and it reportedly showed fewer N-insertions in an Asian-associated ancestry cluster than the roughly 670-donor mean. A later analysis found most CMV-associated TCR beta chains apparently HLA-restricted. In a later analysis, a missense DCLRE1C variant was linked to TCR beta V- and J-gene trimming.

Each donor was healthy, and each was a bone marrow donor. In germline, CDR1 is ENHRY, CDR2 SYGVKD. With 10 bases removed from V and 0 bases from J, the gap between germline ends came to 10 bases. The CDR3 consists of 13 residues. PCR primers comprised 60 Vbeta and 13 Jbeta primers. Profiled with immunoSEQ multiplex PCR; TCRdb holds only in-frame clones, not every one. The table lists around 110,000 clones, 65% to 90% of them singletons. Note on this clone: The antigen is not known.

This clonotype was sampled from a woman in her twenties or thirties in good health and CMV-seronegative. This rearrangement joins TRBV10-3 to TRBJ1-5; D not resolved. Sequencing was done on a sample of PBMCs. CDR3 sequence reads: CANRRDSNQPQHF. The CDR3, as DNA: TGTGCCAACCGACGGGATAGCAATCAGCCCCAGCATTTT.